One sample yielded the 29 T cell receptor beta chains listed below, sequenced in a study of CD8 T cells in ankylosing spondylitis (dated by TCRdb to about 2017). The library came from 5' RACE. The run used an Illumina HiSeq 2500. The public reads were run again by TCRdb, first through fastp at Q25 and then through MiXCR, and only productive beta chains were kept. Records with the same CDR3 protein are collapsed into one entry carrying the most frequent genes and DNA. The sample yields some 130,000 distinct CDR3 sequences; about an eighth were counted once. Roughly 3% of the sample goes to the ten largest clones. Sequenced input: blood, either unsorted or a sorted T cell fraction (not recorded which). All receptors derive from a female donor with ankylosing spondylitis or in good health (not recorded which).

This clonotype was detected ten times or more. This chain joins TRBV5-1 and TRBJ2-3; TRBD1 matches 7 bases. The CDR3 totals 15 residues. CDR1 is SGHRS and CDR2 is YFSETQ in the germline V gene. The ends lost 4 bases at V and 2 bases at J; junction bases unmatched: 7. CDR3 bases: TGCGCCAGCAGCACGGGACAGAGTAACACAGATACGCAGTATTTT. Translated, it gives CASSTGQSNTDTQYF.

The gene calls are TRBV9 and TRBJ2-1; D is ambiguous. The CDR3 length is 15 residues. Germline V gene lookup returns CDR1 SGDLS and CDR2 YYNGEE. V was clipped by 1 base and J by 0 bases, with 8 bases between them. This chain's CDR3 is CASSVRVASYNEQFF. The CDR3 DNA sequence: TGTGCCAGCAGCGTAAGGGTCGCCTCCTACAATGAGCAGTTCTTC.

This clonotype appeared many times. V and J are TRBV29-1 and TRBJ2-7; D ambiguous. This CDR3 contains 11 residues. The germline gives CDR1 SQVTM, CDR2 ANQGSEA. Trimming removed 7 bases at V and 4 bases at J, with 11 bases between. CDR3 region: CSADLGYEQYF. For the CDR3, the DNA is TGCAGCGCCGACCTGGGATACGAGCAGTACTTC.

Only a few counts were recorded for this clonotype. V is TRBV7-2 and J is TRBJ2-3; D unclear. The V end was cut by 0 bases, the J end by 2 bases, with 12 bases between. The germline CDR1 and CDR2 sequences are SGHTA and FQGNSA. This CDR3 contains 16 residues. This CDR3 reads CASSLAPSRNTDTQYF. CDR3 sequence (DNA): TGTGCCAGCAGCTTAGCCCCGTCCCGGAACACAGATACGCAGTATTTT.

This clonotype was seen more than once but under ten times. This chain connects TRBV27 to TRBJ2-1; D ambiguous. CDR3 size: 12 residues. Trimming removed 4 bases from V and 8 bases from J, with 9 bases in between. Germline loops: CDR1 MNHEY, CDR2 SMNVEV (reference sequence). DNA for the CDR3: TGTGCCAGCAGTTCCCTGGGCCATGAGCAGTTCTTC. Its protein is CASSSLGHEQFF.

This clonotype was picked up many times. This chain connects TRBV15 to TRBJ2-7; the D is unclear. Deletions cut 0 bases from V and 1 base from J, with 4 bases between. This CDR3 has 13 amino acids. Germline V lookup: CDR1 LNHNV, CDR2 YYDKDF (reference sequence). CDR3 sequence (DNA): TGTGCCACCAGCAGAGATAAGTCCTACGAGCAGTACTTC. It specifies CATSRDKSYEQYF.

The chain combines TRBV28 with TRBJ2-1; D may be TRBD2 (6 bases). In germline, CDR1 is MDHEN, CDR2 SYDVKM. This CDR3 region has 16 residues. Deletions cut 5 bases from V and 8 bases from J, with 22 bases between. CDR3 region: CASSPVGPSANHEQFF. As DNA, the CDR3 is TGTGCCAGCAGTCCAGTCGGGCCTAGCGCTAACCATGAGCAGTTCTTC.

As to this clonotype: The junction does not match germline at one end; this may be a read error. The chain joins TRBV5-4 to TRBJ1-2; no reliable D call. This CDR3 is built from 14 residues. From germline, CDR1 is SGHNT and CDR2 YYREEE (reference sequence). CDR3 residues: CTSSLPRGTYGYTF. As DNA, the CDR3 is TGTACCAGCAGCTTGCCTCGGGGAACCTATGGCTACACCTTC. Combining the CDR3 with reference TRBV5-4 and TRBJ1-2 gives the whole variable domain ETGVTQSPTHLIKTRGQQVTLRCSSQSGHNTVSWYQQALGQGPQFIFQYYREEENGRGNFPPRFSGLQFPNYSSELNVNALELDDSALYLCTSSLPRGTYGYTFGSGTRLTVV.

This clonotype was recorded many times. The chain employs TRBV5-1 and TRBJ2-1; D is possibly TRBD2 (6 bases). The CDR3 loop spans 16 amino acids. Germline assignment: CDR1 SGHRS and CDR2 YFSETQ. The V gene lost 0 bases and the J gene lost 0 bases, with 10 bases spanning the gap. CDR3 sequence: CASSLEAGSSYNEQFF. As DNA, the CDR3 is TGCGCCAGCAGCTTGGAGGCGGGGAGCTCCTACAATGAGCAGTTCTTC.

The sample holds a few counts of this clonotype. The chain combines TRBV6-5 with TRBJ2-7; TRBD2 might be the D (5 bases). Deletions cut 4 bases from V and 0 bases from J, with 10 bases between. The CDR3 sequence is 14 residues long. Germline V CDR1 and CDR2: MNHEY, SVGAGI. The CDR3 sequence is CASSLSGNSYEQYF. DNA for the CDR3: TGTGCCAGCAGTTTGTCCGGGAACTCCTACGAGCAGTACTTC.

This clonotype was detected many times. The chain combines TRBV6-2 or TRBV6-3 with TRBJ2-1; 13 bases map to TRBD2. Unmatched junction bases numbered 4, after V lost 6 bases and J lost 2 bases. Germline lookup yields CDR1 MNHEY and CDR2 SVGEGT. This CDR3 contains 16 residues. The CDR3 region has the DNA TGTGCCAGCAGCGTCGGGACTAGCGGGACCTACAATGAGCAGTTCTTC. Its protein product is CASSVGTSGTYNEQFF.

This sequence joins TRBV21-1 and TRBJ2-7. TRBV21-1 is deemed a pseudogene. This CDR3 spans 16 amino acids. The CDR3 is CASSNSTRGVPYEQYF. The CDR3, as DNA: TGTGCCAGCAGTAATAGCACGCGAGGCGTACCCTACGAGCAGTACTTC.

This clonotype showed up many times. The chain joins TRBV20-1 to TRBJ2-7; weak D call: TRBD2 (5 bases). Trimming took 1 base from V and 3 from J, leaving 13 bases between them. The length of the CDR3 is 14 residues. Germline CDR1 DFQATT, CDR2 SNEGSKA (reference sequence). The CDR3 is CSARALEVDYEQYF. The CDR3 bases are TGCAGTGCTAGAGCACTAGAAGTTGACTACGAGCAGTACTTC.

This clonotype was seen repeatedly, ten times or more. The J gene is TRBJ1-1, the V gene TRBV20-1; no clear D gene. CDR1 and CDR2 from the germline V gene are DFQATT and SNEGSKA (reference sequence). This CDR3 is built from 13 residues. V lost 5 bases and J 0 bases, leaving 10 bases between the germline ends. The CDR3 nucleotides are TGCAGTGCTCAGCGAGAGATGAACACTGAAGCTTTCTTT. Translating it yields CSAQREMNTEAFF.

This clonotype was counted many times. The V call is TRBV20-1, the J call TRBJ2-5; D might be TRBD1 (5 bases). The germline CDR1 and CDR2 sequences are DFQATT and SNEGSKA (reference sequence). This CDR3 has 15 amino acids. The V end lost 1 base, the J end lost 4 bases, and 16 bases lay between the germline ends. CDR3 nucleotide sequence: TGCAGTGCTAGAGCGCATCTAGGGGTGAGAGAGACCCAGTACTTC. It is translated as CSARAHLGVRETQYF.

In regard to this clonotype: A read error may be the cause here, since a much bigger clone is one base away. The chain employs TRBV20-1 and TRBJ2-1; 8 bases align to TRBD2. The CDR3 has 15 residues. Germline CDR1 DFQATT, CDR2 SNEGSKA (reference sequence). Here the CDR3 DNA reads TGCAGTGCTAGAGCGGGGGGGCTGGTTACCTATGAGCAGCTCTTC. It encodes CSARAGGLVTYEQLF.

This sequence joins TRBV3-1 and TRBJ2-5; 8 nucleotides agree with TRBD2. V lost 0 bases to trimming and J lost 7 bases; unmatched junction nucleotides: 13. Germline V lookup: CDR1 LGHDT, CDR2 YNNKEL (reference sequence). The CDR3 covers 17 residues. CDR3 in DNA: TGTGCCAGCAGCCAAGATGTTGCAAGCGGGAGCGGTGGGACCCAGTACTTC. Encoded protein: CASSQDVASGSGGTQYF.

This rearrangement joins TRBV20-1 to TRBJ2-1; the match to TRBD1 covers 8 bases. CDR1 is DFQATT, CDR2 SNEGSKA, per germline (reference sequence). The CDR3 sequence is 20 residues long. J was trimmed by 0 bases and V by 0 bases; bases with no gene match: 16. CDR3 coding DNA: TGCAGTGCTAGAGATAGTGGCAGGGGGCCCTACCCGAGCTCCTACAATGAGCAGTTCTTC. Protein sequence: CSARDSGRGPYPSSYNEQFF.

There are a few counts of this clonotype. V and J are TRBV30 and TRBJ2-5; D is possibly TRBD2 (5 bases). This CDR3 is built from 14 residues. V was clipped by 2 bases and J by 9 bases, with 19 bases between them. Germline V gene sequence: CDR1 GTSNPN, CDR2 SVGIG (reference sequence). CDR3 region: CAWSTVAPAVAQYF. CDR3 DNA sequence: TGTGCCTGGAGTACAGTCGCTCCAGCGGTGGCCCAGTACTTC.

This clonotype was recorded at least ten times. The genes are TRBV7-2 and TRBJ2-2; possibly TRBD1 for D (6 bases). Per germline, CDR1 SGHTA and CDR2 FQGNSA. The length of the CDR3 is 16 residues. The V end lost 6 bases, the J end lost 5 bases, and 19 bases lay between the germline ends. The CDR3 DNA reads as TGTGCCAGCAGTCCACCAGGGGTGGGTCGGACCGGGGAGCTGTTTTTT. It encodes CASSPPGVGRTGELFF.

CDR3: CASCQDINGFSSYEQYF. In nucleotides, the CDR3 is TGTGCCTCCTGCCAAGATATCAACGGTTTTAGCTCCTACGAGCAGTACTTC. The V gene is TRBV3-1, the J gene TRBJ2-7; D is ambiguous. Germline values: CDR1 LGHDT, CDR2 YNNKEL (reference sequence). V lost 11 bases, J lost 0 bases, and 26 bases lay in between. The CDR3 has 17 residues.

The V call is TRBV20-1, the J call TRBJ2-2; D gene unclear. In germline, CDR1 is DFQATT, CDR2 SNEGSKA (reference sequence). V gave up 3 bases and J gave up 2 bases, with 4 bases separating them. The CDR3 is 12 residues long. The chain's CDR3 is CSASDNTGELFF. The CDR3 bases are TGCAGTGCTAGCGATAACACCGGGGAGCTGTTTTTT.

The table lists this clonotype with a few counts. The V gene is TRBV10-3, the J gene TRBJ2-1; D remains unclear. V lost 6 bases and J lost 10, with 10 bases in between. The CDR3 runs 11 residues. The germline CDR1 and CDR2 sequences are ENHRY and SYGVKD. CDR3 amino acids: CAISALEEQFF. The CDR3 bases are TGTGCCATCAGCGCGTTGGAGGAGCAGTTCTTC.

A few counts support this clonotype. V gene TRBV5-5 combines with J gene TRBJ2-1, with 12 nucleotides matching TRBD2. Germline lookup yields CDR1 SGHKS and CDR2 YYEKEE (reference sequence). Germline trimming cut 3 bases from V and 10 bases from J; bases unmatched to any gene: 5. The CDR3 is 14 residues long. CDR3 DNA: TGTGCCAGCAGCTCTGGACTAGCGGGAATGGAGCAGTTCTTC. Residues: CASSSGLAGMEQFF.

Many counts were recorded for this clonotype. This rearrangement joins TRBV10-3 to TRBJ2-3, with D possibly matching TRBD2 (6 bases). Germline-derived CDR1 and CDR2 are ENHRY and SYGVKD. This CDR3 comprises 13 residues. Trimming took 8 bases from V and 6 from J, leaving 15 bases between them. CDR3 region: CAIGENAGDTQYF. CDR3 sequence (DNA): TGTGCCATCGGGGAAAATGCGGGGGATACGCAGTATTTT.

This rearrangement joins TRBV10-3 to TRBJ1-4, with D hard to call. The CDR3 is 15 residues long. Trimming cost V 2 bases and J 8 bases, with 15 bases left between them. Per the germline V gene, CDR1 is ENHRY and CDR2 is SYGVKD. The CDR3 loop is CAISERSGVGEKLFF. CDR3 in DNA: TGTGCCATCAGTGAGCGTAGCGGGGTCGGGGAAAAACTGTTTTTT.

This clonotype was observed at least ten times. The V call is TRBV7-2, the J call TRBJ2-3, with TRBD2 matching 10 bases. This CDR3 contains 15 residues. The ends lost 8 bases at V and 5 bases at J; junction bases unmatched: 10. CDR1 SGHTA and CDR2 FQGNSA come from the germline V gene. The CDR3 sequence is CASGAYTSGVDTQYF. CDR3 bases: TGTGCCAGCGGAGCTTACACTAGCGGGGTAGATACGCAGTATTTT.

Notes on this clonotype: A read error may be the cause here, since a much bigger clone is one base away. The chain carries TRBV5-1 and TRBJ2-1; 12 bases line up with TRBD2. The CDR3 has 16 residues. CDR1 is SGHRS, CDR2 YFSETQ, per germline. In nucleotides, the CDR3 is TGCGCCAGCAGCCTGACTAGCGGGGGACAGAACAATGAGCAGCTCTTC. The encoded protein is CASSLTSGGQNNEQLF. The entire variable domain, with the rest obtained from reference TRBV5-1 and TRBJ2-1, is as follows: KAGVTQTPRYLIKTRGQQVTLSCSPISGHRSVSWYQQTPGQGLQFLFEYFSETQRNKGNFPGRFSGRQFSNSRSEMNVSTLELGDSALYLCASSLTSGGQNNEQLFGPGTRLTVL.

This clonotype was picked up many times. The chain uses TRBV6-1 and TRBJ2-5; TRBD2 aligns across 11 bases. This CDR3 contains 16 residues. Germline CDR1 is MNHNS and CDR2 is SASEGT. Trimming cost V 6 bases and J 2 bases; bases outside gene matches: 8. The CDR3 here is CASRTRLAGLQETQYF. In nucleotides, the CDR3 is TGTGCCAGCAGAACCCGACTAGCGGGACTACAAGAGACCCAGTACTTC.